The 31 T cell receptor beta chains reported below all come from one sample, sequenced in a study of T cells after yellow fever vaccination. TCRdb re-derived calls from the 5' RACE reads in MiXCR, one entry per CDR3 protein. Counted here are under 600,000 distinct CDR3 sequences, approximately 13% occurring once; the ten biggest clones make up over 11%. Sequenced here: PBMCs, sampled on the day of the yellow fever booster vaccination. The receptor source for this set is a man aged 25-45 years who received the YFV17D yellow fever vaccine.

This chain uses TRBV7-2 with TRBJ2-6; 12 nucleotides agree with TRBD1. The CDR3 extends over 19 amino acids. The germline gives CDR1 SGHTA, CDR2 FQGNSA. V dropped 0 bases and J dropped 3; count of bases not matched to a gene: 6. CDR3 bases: TGTGCCAGCAGCTTAGCCCCGGGACAGGGGGCTAATGGGGCCAACGTCCTGACTTTC. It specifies CASSLAPGQGANGANVLTF.

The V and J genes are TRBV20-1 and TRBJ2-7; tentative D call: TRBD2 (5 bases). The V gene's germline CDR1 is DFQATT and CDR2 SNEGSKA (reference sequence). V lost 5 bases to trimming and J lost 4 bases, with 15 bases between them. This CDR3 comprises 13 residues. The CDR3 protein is CSAPAREGYEQYF. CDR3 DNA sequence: TGCAGTGCTCCCGCGAGGGAAGGGTACGAGCAGTACTTC.

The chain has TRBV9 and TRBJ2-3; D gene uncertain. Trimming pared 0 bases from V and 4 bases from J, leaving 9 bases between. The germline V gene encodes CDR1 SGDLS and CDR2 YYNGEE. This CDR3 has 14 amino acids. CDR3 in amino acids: CASSVEPSPDTQYF. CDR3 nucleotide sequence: TGTGCCAGCAGCGTAGAACCCTCCCCAGATACGCAGTATTTT.

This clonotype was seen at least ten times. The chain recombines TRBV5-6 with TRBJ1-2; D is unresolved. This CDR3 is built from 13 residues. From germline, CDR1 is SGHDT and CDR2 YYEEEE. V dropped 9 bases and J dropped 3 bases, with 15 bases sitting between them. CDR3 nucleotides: TGTGCCACCAAAAAACCGGCGGACTATGGCTACACCTTC. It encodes CATKKPADYGYTF.

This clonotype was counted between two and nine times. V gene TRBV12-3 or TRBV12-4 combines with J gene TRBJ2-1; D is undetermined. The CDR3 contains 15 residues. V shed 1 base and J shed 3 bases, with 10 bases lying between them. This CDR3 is CASSLGQSHYNEQFF. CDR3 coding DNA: TGTGCCAGCAGTTTAGGGCAGTCACACTACAATGAGCAGTTCTTC.

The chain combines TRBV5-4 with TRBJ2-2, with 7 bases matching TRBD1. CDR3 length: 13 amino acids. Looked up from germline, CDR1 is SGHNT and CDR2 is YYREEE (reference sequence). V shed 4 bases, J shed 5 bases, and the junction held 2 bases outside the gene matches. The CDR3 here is CASSETGTGELFF. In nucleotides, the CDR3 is TGTGCCAGCAGCGAGACAGGGACCGGGGAGCTGTTTTTT.

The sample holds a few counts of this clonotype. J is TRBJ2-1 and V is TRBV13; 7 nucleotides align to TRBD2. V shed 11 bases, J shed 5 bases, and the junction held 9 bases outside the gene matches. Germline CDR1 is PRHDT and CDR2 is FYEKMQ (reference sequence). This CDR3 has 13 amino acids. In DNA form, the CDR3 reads TGTGCCGGCTCCGGGACTACAAACAATGAGCAGTTCTTC. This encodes CAGSGTTNNEQFF.

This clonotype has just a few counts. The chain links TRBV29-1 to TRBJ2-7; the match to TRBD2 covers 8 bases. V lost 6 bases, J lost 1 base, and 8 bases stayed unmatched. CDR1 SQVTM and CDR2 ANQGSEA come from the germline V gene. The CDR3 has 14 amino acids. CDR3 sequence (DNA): TGCAGCGTGAAAAGGGGACTAGATTCCTACGAGCAGTACTTC. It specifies CSVKRGLDSYEQYF.

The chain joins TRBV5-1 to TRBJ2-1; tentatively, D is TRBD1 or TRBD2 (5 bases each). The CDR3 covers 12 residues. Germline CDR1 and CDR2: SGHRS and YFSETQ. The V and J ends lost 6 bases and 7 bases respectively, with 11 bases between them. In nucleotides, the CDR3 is TGCGCCAGCAAGCTGGGGGTGAATGAGCAGTTCTTC. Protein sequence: CASKLGVNEQFF.

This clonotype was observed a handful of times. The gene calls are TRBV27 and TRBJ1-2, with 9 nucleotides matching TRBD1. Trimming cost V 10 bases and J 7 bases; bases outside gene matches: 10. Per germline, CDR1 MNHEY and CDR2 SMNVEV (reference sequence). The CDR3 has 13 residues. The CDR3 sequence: CATFSGTGIGYTF. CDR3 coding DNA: TGTGCCACCTTTTCTGGGACAGGGATTGGCTACACCTTC.

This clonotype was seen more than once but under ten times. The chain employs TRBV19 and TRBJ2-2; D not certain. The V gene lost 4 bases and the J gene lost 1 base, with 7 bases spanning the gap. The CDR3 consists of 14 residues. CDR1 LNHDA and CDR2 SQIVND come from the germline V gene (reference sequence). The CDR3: CASSKGKNTGELFF. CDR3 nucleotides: TGTGCCAGTAGTAAGGGCAAGAACACCGGGGAGCTGTTTTTT.

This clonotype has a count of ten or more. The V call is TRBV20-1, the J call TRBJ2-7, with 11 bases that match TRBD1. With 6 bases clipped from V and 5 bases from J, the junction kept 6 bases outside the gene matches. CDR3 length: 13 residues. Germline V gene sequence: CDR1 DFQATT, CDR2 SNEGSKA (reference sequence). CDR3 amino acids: CSAAGQGDNEQYF. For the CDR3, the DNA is TGCAGTGCGGCGGGACAGGGGGACAACGAGCAGTACTTC.

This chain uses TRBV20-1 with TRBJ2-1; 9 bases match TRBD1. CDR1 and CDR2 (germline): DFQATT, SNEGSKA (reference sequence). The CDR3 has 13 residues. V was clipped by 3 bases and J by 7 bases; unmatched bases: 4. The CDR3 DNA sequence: TGCAGTGCTAGCAGGACAGGGGTTAATGAGCAGTTCTTC. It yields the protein CSASRTGVNEQFF.

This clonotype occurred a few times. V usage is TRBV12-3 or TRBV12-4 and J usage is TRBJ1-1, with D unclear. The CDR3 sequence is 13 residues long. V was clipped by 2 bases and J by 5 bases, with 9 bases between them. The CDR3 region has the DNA TGTGCCAGCAGTTTATCGACGGTTACTGAAGCTTTCTTT. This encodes CASSLSTVTEAFF.

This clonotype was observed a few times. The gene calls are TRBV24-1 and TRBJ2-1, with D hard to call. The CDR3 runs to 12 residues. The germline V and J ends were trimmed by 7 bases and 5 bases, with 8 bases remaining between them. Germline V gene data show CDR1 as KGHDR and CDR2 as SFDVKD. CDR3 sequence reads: CATSPQNNEQFF. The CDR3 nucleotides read TGTGCCACCAGCCCACAAAACAATGAGCAGTTCTTC.

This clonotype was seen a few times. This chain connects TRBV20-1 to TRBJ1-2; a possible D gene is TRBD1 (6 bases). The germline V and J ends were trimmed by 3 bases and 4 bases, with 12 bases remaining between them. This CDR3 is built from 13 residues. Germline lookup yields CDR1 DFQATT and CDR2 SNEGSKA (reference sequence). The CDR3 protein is CSASKGGGYGYTF. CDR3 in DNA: TGCAGTGCTAGTAAGGGAGGGGGCTATGGCTACACCTTC.

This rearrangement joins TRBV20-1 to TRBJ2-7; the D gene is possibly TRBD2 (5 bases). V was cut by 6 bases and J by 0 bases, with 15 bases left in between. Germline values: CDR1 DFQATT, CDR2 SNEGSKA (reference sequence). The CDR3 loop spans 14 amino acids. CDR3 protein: CSARSGTLSYEQYF. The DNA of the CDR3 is TGCAGTGCAAGAAGCGGTACGCTCTCCTACGAGCAGTACTTC.

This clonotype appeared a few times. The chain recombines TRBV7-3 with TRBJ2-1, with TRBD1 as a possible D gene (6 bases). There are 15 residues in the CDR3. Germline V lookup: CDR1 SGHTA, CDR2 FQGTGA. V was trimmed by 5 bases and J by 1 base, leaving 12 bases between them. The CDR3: CASSRTEASYNEQFF. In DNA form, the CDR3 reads TGTGCCAGCAGCCGGACAGAAGCATCCTACAATGAGCAGTTCTTC. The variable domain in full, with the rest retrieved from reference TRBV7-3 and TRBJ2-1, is GAGVSQTPSNKVTEKGKYVELRCDPISGHTALYWYRQSLGQGPEFLIYFQGTGAADDSGLPNDRFFAVRPEGSVSTLKIQRTERGDSAVYLCASSRTEASYNEQFFGPGTRLTVL.

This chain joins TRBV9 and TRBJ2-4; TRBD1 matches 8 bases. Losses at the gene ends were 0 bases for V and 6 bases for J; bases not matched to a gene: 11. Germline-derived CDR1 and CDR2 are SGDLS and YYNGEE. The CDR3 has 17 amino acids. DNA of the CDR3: TGTGCCAGCAGCGTAGATCCAGGGGGCAAGGTCGGAAACATTCAGTACTTC. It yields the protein CASSVDPGGKVGNIQYF.

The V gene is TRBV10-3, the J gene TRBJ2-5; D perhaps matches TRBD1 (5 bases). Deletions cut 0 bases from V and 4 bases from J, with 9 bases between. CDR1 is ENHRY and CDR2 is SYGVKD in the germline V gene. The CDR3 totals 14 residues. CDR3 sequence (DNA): TGTGCCATCAGTGAGTCGCTCACAGGAGAGACCCAGTACTTC. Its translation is CAISESLTGETQYF.

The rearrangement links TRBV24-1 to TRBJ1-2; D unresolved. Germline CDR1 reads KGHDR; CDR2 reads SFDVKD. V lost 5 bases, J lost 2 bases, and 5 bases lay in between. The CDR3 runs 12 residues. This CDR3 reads CATSAGNYGYTF. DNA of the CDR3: TGTGCCACCAGTGCCGGAAACTATGGCTACACCTTC.

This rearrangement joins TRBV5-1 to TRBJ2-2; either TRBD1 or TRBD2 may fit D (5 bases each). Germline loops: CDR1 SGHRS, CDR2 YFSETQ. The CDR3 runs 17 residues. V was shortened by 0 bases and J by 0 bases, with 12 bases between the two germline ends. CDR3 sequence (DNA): TGCGCCAGCAGCTTGGTATCTGGGACGGCGAACACCGGGGAGCTGTTTTTT. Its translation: CASSLVSGTANTGELFF.

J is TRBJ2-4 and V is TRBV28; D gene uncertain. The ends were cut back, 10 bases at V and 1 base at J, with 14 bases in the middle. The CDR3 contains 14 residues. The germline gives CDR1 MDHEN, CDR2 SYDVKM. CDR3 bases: TGTGCCAAGGACGATTACCTGGCCAAAAACATTCAGTACTTC. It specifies CAKDDYLAKNIQYF.

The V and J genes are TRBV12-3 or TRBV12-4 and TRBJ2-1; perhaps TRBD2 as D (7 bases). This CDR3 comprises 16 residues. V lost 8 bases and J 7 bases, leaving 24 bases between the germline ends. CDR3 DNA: TGTGCCAGCCATTTTCTGGGGAGGGGGTCTGGGAATGAGCAGTTCTTC. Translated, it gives CASHFLGRGSGNEQFF.

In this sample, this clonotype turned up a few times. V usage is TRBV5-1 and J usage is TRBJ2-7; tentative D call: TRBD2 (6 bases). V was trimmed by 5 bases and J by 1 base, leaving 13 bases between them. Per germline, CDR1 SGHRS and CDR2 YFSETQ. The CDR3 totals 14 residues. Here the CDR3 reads CASRIAGNSYEQYF. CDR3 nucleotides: TGCGCCAGCAGGATCGCGGGGAATTCCTACGAGCAGTACTTC.

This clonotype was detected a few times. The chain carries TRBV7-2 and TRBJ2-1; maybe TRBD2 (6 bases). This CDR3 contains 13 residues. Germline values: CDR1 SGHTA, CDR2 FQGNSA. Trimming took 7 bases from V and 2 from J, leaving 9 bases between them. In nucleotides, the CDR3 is TGTGCCAGCAAGGGACTCCCCTACAATGAGCAGTTCTTC. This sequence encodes CASKGLPYNEQFF. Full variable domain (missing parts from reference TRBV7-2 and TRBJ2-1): GAGVSQSPSNKVTEKGKDVELRCDPISGHTALYWYRQSLGQGLEFLIYFQGNSAPDKSGLPSDRFSAERTGGSVSTLTIQRTQQEDSAVYLCASKGLPYNEQFFGPGTRLTVL.

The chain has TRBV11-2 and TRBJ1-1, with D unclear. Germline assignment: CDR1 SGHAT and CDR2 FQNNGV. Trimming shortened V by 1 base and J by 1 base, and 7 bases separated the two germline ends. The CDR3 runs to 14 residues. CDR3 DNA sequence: TGTGCCAGCAGCTTAGGATTACAGAACACTGAAGCTTTCTTT. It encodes CASSLGLQNTEAFF.

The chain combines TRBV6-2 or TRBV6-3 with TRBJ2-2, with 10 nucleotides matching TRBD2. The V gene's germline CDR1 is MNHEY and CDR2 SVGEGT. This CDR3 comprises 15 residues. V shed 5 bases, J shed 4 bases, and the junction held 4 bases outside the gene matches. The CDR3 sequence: CASSKRTSGTGELFF. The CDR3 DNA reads TGTGCCAGCAGTAAGCGGACTAGCGGCACCGGGGAGCTGTTTTTT.

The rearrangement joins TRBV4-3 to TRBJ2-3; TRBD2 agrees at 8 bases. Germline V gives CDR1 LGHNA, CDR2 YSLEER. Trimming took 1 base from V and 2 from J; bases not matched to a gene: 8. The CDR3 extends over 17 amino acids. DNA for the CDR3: TGCGCCAGCAGCCAAGTCCTCGGACTAGCCCACACAGATACGCAGTATTTT. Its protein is CASSQVLGLAHTDTQYF.

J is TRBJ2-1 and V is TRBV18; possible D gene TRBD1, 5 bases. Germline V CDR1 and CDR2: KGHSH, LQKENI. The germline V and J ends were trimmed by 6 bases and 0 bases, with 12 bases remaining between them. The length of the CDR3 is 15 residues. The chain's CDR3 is CASSLDSYSYNEQFF. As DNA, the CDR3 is TGTGCCAGCTCCCTCGACAGCTACTCCTACAATGAGCAGTTCTTC.

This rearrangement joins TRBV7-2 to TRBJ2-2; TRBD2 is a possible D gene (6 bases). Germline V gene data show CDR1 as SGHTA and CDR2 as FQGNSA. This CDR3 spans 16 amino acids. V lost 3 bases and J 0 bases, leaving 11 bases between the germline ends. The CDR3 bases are TGTGCCAGCAGCTTTGTCGGGGGTCCGAACACCGGGGAGCTGTTTTTT. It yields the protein CASSFVGGPNTGELFF.